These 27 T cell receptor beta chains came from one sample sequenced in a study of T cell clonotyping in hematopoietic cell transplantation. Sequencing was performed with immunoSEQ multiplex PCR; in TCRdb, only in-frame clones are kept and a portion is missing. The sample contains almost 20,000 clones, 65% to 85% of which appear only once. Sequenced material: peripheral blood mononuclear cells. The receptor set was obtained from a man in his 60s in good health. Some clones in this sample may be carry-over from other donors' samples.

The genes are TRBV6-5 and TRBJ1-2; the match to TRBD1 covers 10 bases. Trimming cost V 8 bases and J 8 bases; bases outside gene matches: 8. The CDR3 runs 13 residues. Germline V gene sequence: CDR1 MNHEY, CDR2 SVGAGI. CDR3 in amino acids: CASQKGQGTGYTF. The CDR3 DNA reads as TGTGCCAGCCAAAAGGGACAGGGGACGGGCTACACCTTC.

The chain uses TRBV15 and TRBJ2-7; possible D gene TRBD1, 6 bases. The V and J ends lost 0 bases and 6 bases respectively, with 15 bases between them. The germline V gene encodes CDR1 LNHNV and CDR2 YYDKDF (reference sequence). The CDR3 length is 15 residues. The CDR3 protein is CATSRERDTAFEQYF. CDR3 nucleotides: TGTGCCACCAGCAGAGAGAGGGACACCGCCTTCGAGCAGTACTTC. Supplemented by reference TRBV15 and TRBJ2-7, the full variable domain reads DAMVIQNPRYQVTQFGKPVTLSCSQTLNHNVMYWYQQKSSQAPKLLFHYYDKDFNNEADTPDNFQSRRPNTSFCFLDIRSPGLGDTAMYLCATSRERDTAFEQYFGPGTRLTVT.

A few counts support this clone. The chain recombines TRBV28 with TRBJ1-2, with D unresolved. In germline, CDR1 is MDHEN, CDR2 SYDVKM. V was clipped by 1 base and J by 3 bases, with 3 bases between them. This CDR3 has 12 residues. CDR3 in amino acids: CASSLSDYGYTF. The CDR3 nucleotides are TGTGCCAGCAGTTTATCAGACTATGGCTACACCTTC.

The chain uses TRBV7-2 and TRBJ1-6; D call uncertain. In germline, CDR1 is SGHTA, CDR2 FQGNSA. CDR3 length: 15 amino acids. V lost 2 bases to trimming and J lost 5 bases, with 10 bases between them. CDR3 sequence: CASSLRGRDNSPLHF. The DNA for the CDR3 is TGTGCCAGCAGCTTAAGAGGCAGAGATAATTCACCCCTCCACTTT.

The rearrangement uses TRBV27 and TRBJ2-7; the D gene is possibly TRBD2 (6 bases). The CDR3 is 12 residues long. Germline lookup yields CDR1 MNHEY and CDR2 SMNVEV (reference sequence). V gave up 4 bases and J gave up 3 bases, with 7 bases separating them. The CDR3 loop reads CASSSGLYEQYF. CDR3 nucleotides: TGTGCCAGCAGTTCGGGACTCTACGAGCAGTACTTC.

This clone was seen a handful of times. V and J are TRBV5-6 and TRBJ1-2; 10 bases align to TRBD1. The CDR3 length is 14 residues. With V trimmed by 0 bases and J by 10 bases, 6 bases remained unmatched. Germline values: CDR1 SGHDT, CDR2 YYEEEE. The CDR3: CASSLGDRGPDYTF. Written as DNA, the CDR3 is TGTGCCAGCAGCTTGGGAGACAGGGGGCCGGACTACACCTTC.

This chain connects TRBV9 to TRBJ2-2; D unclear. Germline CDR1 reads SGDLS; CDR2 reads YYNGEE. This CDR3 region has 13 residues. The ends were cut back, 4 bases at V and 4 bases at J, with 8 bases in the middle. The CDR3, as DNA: TGTGCCAGCAGCCCCCACACCACCGGGGAGCTGTTTTTT. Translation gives CASSPHTTGELFF. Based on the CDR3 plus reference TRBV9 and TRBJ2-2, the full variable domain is DSGVTQTPKHLITATGQRVTLRCSPRSGDLSVYWYQQSLDQGLQFLIQYYNGEERAKGNILERFSAQQFPDLHSELNLSSLELGDSALYFCASSPHTTGELFFGEGSRLTVL.

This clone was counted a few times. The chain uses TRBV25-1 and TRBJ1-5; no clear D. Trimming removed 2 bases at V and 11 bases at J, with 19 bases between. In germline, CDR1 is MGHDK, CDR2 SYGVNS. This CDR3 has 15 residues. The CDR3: CASSEGNGVSESQHF. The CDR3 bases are TGTGCCAGCAGTGAAGGAAACGGTGTCTCGGAGTCCCAGCATTTT.

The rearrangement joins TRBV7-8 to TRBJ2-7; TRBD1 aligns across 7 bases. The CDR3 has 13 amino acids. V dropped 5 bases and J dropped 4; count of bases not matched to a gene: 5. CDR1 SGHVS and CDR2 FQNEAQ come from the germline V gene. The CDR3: CASSLGQEYEQYF. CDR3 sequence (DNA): TGTGCCAGCAGCCTTGGACAGGAGTACGAGCAGTACTTC. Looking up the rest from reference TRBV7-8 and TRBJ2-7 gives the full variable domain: GAGVSQSPRYKVAKRGQDVALRCDPISGHVSLFWYQQALGQGPEFLTYFQNEAQLDKSGLPSDRFFAERPEGSVSTLKIQRTQQEDSAVYLCASSLGQEYEQYFGPGTRLTVT.

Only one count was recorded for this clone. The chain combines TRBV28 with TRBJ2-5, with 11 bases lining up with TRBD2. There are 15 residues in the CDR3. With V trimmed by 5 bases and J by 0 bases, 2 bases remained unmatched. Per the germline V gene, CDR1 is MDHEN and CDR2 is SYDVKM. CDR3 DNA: TGTGCCAGCAGTATAGCGGGGGGGTACCAAGAGACCCAGTACTTC. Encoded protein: CASSIAGGYQETQYF.

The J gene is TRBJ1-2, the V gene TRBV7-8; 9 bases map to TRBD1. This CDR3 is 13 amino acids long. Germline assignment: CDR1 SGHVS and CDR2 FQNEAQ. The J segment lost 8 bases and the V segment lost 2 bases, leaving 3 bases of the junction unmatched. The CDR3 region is CASSLWDRDGYTF. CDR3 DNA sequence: TGTGCCAGCAGCTTATGGGACAGGGACGGCTACACCTTC.

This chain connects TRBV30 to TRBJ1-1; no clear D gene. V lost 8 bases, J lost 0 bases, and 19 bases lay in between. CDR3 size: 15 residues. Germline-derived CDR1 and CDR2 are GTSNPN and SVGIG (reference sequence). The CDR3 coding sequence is TGTGCCGGAACGCGGGGTAATCTAATGAACACTGAAGCTTTCTTT. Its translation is CAGTRGNLMNTEAFF.

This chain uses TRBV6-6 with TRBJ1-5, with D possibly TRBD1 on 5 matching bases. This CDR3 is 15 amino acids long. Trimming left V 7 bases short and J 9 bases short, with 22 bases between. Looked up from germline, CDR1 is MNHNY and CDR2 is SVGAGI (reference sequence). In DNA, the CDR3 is TGTGCCAGCACCTTAGATGGGCCTGGACATTGGCCCCAGCATTTT. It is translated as CASTLDGPGHWPQHF.

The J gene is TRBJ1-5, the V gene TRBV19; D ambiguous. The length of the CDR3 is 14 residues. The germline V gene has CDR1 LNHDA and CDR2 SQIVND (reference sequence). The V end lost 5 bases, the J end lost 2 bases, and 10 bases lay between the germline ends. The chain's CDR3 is CASSLVPGNQPQHF. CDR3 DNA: TGTGCCAGTAGTTTAGTCCCGGGCAATCAGCCCCAGCATTTT.

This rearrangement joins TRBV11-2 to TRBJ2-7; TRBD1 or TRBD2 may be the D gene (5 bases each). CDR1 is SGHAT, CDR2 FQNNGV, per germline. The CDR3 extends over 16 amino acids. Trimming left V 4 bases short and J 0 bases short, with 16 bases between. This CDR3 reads CASSSDRDVSSYEQYF. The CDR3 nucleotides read TGTGCCAGCAGCTCGGACCGGGACGTGAGCTCCTACGAGCAGTACTTC.

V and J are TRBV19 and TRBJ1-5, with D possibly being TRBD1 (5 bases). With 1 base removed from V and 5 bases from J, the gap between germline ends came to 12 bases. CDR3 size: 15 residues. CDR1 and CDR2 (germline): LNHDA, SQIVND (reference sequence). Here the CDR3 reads CASSIASRADQPQHF. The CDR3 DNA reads TGTGCCAGTAGTATAGCCTCCAGGGCGGATCAGCCCCAGCATTTT.

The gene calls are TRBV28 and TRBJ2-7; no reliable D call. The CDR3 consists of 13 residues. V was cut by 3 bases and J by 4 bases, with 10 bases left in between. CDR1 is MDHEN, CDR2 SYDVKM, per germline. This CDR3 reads CASSFTAPYEQYF. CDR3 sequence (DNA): TGTGCCAGCAGTTTTACAGCTCCTTACGAGCAGTACTTC.

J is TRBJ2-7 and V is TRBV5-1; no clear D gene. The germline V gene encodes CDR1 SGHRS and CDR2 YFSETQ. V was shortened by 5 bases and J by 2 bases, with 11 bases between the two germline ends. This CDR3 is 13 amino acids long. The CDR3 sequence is CASSPGLTYEQYF. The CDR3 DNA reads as TGCGCCAGCAGTCCTGGGCTAACCTACGAGCAGTACTTC.

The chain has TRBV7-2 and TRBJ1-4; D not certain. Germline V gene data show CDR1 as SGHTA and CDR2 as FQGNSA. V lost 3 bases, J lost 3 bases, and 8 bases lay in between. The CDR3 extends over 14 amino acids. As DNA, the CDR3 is TGTGCCAGCAGCTTTGGCAGTCCTAATGAAAAACTGTTTTTT. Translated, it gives CASSFGSPNEKLFF.

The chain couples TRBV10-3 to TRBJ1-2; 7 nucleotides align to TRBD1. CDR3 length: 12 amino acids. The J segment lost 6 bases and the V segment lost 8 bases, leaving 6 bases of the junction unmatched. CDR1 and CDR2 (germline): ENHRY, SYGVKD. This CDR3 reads CAISDREDGYTF. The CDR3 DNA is TGTGCCATCTCTGACAGGGAGGATGGCTACACCTTC.

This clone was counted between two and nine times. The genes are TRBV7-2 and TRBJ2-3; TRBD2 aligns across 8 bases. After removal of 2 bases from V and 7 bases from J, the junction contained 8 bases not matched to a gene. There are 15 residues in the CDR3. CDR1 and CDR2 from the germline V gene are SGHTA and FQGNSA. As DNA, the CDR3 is TGTGCCAGCAGCTTAACGGGGCGGGGGGCATATACGCAGTATTTT. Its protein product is CASSLTGRGAYTQYF. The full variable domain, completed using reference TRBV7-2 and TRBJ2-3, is GAGVSQSPSNKVTEKGKDVELRCDPISGHTALYWYRQSLGQGLEFLIYFQGNSAPDKSGLPSDRFSAERTGGSVSTLTIQRTQQEDSAVYLCASSLTGRGAYTQYFGPGTRLTVL.

CDR3 sequence (DNA): TGTGCCAGCAGTTACAACGTGGGGGGTAACTATGGCTACACCTTC. It specifies CASSYNVGGNYGYTF. The chain joins TRBV6-5 to TRBJ1-2, with D perhaps TRBD1 (5 bases). CDR1 MNHEY and CDR2 SVGAGI come from the germline V gene. The CDR3 consists of 15 residues. The V end lost 2 bases, the J end lost 1 base, and 11 bases lay between the germline ends.

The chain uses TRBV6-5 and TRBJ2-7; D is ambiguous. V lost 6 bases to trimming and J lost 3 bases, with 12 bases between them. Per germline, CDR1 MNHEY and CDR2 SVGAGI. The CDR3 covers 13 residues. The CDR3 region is CASSLQRNYEQYF. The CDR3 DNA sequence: TGTGCCAGCAGCCTACAGAGAAACTACGAGCAGTACTTC.

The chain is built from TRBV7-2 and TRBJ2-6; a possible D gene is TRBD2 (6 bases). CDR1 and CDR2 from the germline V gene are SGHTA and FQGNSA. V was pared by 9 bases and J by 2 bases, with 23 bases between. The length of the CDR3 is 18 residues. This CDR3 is CASWAGRLLSTGANVLTF. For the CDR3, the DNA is TGTGCCAGTTGGGCGGGACGCCTTCTGTCTACTGGGGCCAACGTCCTGACTTTC.

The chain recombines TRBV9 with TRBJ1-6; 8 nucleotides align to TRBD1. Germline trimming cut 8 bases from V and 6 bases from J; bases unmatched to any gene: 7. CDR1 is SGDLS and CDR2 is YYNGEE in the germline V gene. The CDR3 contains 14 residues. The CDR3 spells CASNRDRSNSPLHF. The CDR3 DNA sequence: TGTGCCAGTAACCGGGACAGGTCTAATTCACCCCTCCACTTT.

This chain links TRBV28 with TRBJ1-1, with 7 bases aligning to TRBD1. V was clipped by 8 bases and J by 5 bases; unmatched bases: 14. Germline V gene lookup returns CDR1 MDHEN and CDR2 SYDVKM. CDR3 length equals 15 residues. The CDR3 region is CASQETRQGGTEAFF. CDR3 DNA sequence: TGTGCCAGCCAAGAGACCAGACAGGGAGGGACTGAAGCTTTCTTT.

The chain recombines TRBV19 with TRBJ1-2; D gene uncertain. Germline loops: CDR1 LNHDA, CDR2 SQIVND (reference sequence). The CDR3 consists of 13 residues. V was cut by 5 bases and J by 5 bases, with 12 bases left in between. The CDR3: CASSASGLYGYTF. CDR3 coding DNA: TGTGCCAGTAGTGCCTCGGGTCTGTATGGCTACACCTTC.